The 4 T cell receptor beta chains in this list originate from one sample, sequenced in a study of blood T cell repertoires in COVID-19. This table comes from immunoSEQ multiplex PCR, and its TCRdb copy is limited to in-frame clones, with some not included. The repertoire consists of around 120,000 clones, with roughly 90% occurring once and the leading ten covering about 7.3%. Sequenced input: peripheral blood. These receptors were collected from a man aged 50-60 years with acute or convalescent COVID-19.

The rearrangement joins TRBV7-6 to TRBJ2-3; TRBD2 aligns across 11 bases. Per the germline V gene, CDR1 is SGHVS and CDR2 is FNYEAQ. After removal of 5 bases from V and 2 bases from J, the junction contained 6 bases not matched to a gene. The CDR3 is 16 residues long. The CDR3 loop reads CASSPLAGGPTDTQYF. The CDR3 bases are TGTGCCAGCAGCCCCCTAGCGGGAGGACCCACAGATACGCAGTATTTT.

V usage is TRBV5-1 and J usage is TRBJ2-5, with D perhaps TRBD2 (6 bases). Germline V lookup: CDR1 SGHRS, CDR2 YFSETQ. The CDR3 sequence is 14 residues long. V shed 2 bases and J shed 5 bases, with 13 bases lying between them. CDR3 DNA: TGCGCCAGCAGCTTACCCACGGGGGAGGAGACCCAGTACTTC. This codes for CASSLPTGEETQYF.

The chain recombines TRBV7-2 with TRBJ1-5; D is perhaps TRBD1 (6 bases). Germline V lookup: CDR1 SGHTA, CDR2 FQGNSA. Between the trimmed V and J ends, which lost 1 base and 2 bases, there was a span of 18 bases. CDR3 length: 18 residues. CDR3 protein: CASSLDLPGGEGNQPQHF. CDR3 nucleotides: TGTGCCAGCAGCTTAGATCTTCCGGGGGGCGAGGGCAATCAGCCCCAGCATTTT.

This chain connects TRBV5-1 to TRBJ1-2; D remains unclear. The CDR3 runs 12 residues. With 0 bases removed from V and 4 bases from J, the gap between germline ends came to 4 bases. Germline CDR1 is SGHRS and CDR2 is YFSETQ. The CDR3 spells CASSLGSYGYTF. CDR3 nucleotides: TGCGCCAGCAGCTTGGGCAGCTATGGCTACACCTTC.